The next 11 T cell receptor beta chains were all read from a single sample in a study of blood T cell repertoires in COVID-19. Clones were sequenced by immunoSEQ multiplex PCR, and TCRdb holds only the in-frame ones, with some missing. The profile shows about 160,000 clones, less than 90% of them singletons. Sequencing used peripheral blood. The receptors were sampled from a woman aged 70 to 79 with acute or convalescent COVID-19.

The chain uses TRBV6-5 and TRBJ2-7, with D unclear. The germline V and J ends were trimmed by 2 bases and 2 bases, with 13 bases remaining between them. The length of the CDR3 is 15 residues. Germline V CDR1 and CDR2: MNHEY, SVGAGI. The CDR3, as DNA: TGTGCCAGCAGTTACAAGTGGGCCACGACCTACGAGCAGTACTTC. This codes for CASSYKWATTYEQYF.

With regard to this clone: A junction boundary mismatches the germline segment, possibly from a read error. The rearrangement uses TRBV6-1 and TRBJ1-1; 7 nucleotides line up with TRBD1. Per germline, CDR1 MNHNS and CDR2 SASEGT. CDR3 length: 10 residues. The DNA of the CDR3 is TGTGCCAGCAGTGAAGAGGGACAGAGCTTT. Translated: CASSEEGQSF.

The chain has TRBV5-6 and TRBJ2-7, with 7 bases lining up with TRBD2. The length of the CDR3 is 15 residues. With V trimmed by 3 bases and J by 1 base, 7 bases remained unmatched. The V gene's germline CDR1 is SGHDT and CDR2 YYEEEE. CDR3 residues: CASSYPGTKSYEQYF. DNA of the CDR3: TGTGCCAGCAGCTACCCCGGGACTAAGTCCTACGAGCAGTACTTC. Full variable domain (outside the CDR3, taken from reference TRBV5-6 and TRBJ2-7): DAGVTQSPTHLIKTRGQQVTLRCSPKSGHDTVSWYQQALGQGPQFIFQYYEEEERQRGNFPDRFSGHQFPNYSSELNVNALLLGDSALYLCASSYPGTKSYEQYFGPGTRLTVT.

The V and J genes are TRBV6-2 or TRBV6-3 and TRBJ2-7, with a tentative D call TRBD2 (5 bases). Germline-derived CDR1 and CDR2 are MNHEY and SVGEGT. CDR3 length: 11 amino acids. Between the trimmed V and J ends, which lost 5 bases and 3 bases, there was a span of 5 bases. CDR3 sequence reads: CASSRGYEQYF. The DNA for the CDR3 is TGTGCCAGCAGTCGGGGCTACGAGCAGTACTTC.

This clone appeared once. The chain joins TRBV6-2 or TRBV6-3 to TRBJ1-5; possibly TRBD1 for D (5 bases). The V gene's germline CDR1 is MNHEY and CDR2 SVGEGT. V was trimmed by 1 base and J by 6 bases, leaving 25 bases between them. CDR3 length equals 19 residues. CDR3 sequence reads: CASSYLEGQGTGRLQPQHF. CDR3 sequence (DNA): TGTGCCAGCAGTTACTTGGAGGGCCAAGGGACGGGAAGGCTTCAGCCCCAGCATTTT.

The chain couples TRBV27 to TRBJ1-1; TRBD1 is a possible D gene (5 bases). The CDR3 runs to 19 residues. Trimming removed 4 bases from V and 6 bases from J, with 30 bases in between. In germline, CDR1 is MNHEY, CDR2 SMNVEV (reference sequence). The CDR3 DNA reads as TGTGCCAGCAGTTCCAGATATACAGGCCGGAGCACCTCTGTTGCTGAAGCTTTCTTT. This encodes CASSSRYTGRSTSVAEAFF.

This sequence joins TRBV9 and TRBJ1-5, with a possible D match to TRBD1 (6 bases). The CDR3 runs to 14 residues. Germline lookup yields CDR1 SGDLS and CDR2 YYNGEE. Trimming removed 4 bases from V and 1 base from J, with 9 bases in between. CDR3: CASSRQESNQPQHF. CDR3 in DNA: TGTGCCAGCAGCCGACAGGAAAGCAATCAGCCCCAGCATTTT.

The V and J genes are TRBV27 and TRBJ2-3; perhaps TRBD2 as D (6 bases). The CDR3 sequence is 14 residues long. V lost 6 bases, J lost 3 bases, and 13 bases lay in between. Germline values: CDR1 MNHEY, CDR2 SMNVEV (reference sequence). The CDR3 sequence is CASRRQEGTDTQYF. CDR3 coding DNA: TGTGCCAGCAGGAGGCAGGAGGGGACAGATACGCAGTATTTT.

The chain recombines TRBV4-1 with TRBJ1-4; TRBD1 is a possible D gene (5 bases). In germline, CDR1 is MGHRA, CDR2 YSYEKL. Trimming removed 4 bases from V and 0 bases from J, with 18 bases in between. CDR3 length equals 18 residues. DNA for the CDR3: TGCGCCAGCAGCCCGCAGCGCCGACAGTTCGCAACTAATGAAAAACTGTTTTTT. This encodes CASSPQRRQFATNEKLFF.

Here the CDR3 DNA reads TGCGCCAGCAGCCAAGTCGGGGGTATGAACACTGAAGCTTTCTTT. Its translation is CASSQVGGMNTEAFF. This chain joins TRBV4-3 and TRBJ1-1; possibly TRBD1 for D (5 bases). Germline CDR1 reads LGHNA; CDR2 reads YSLEER. V was trimmed by 1 base and J by 0 bases, leaving 9 bases between them. The CDR3 runs to 15 residues.

The chain links TRBV7-9 to TRBJ1-3; the D gene is possibly TRBD1 (6 bases). CDR3 length: 15 residues. V shed 5 bases and J shed 0 bases, with 11 bases lying between them. CDR1 and CDR2 from the germline V gene are SEHNR and FQNEAQ (reference sequence). The CDR3: CASSEQGFSGNTIYF. The CDR3 coding sequence is TGTGCCAGCAGCGAACAGGGTTTCTCTGGAAACACCATATATTTT.